This is a list of T cell receptor beta chains from one sample in a study of Ad26.COV2.S vaccination and SARS-CoV-2 variants. TCRdb keeps only in-frame clones here, not all; method: immunoSEQ multiplex PCR. The sample has 440,000 or so clones, 90% seen once; the top ten hold approximately 4.5%. The sample here was peripheral blood, taken in a trial of Ad26.COV2.S vaccine versus placebo. These receptors came from a person between 18 and 65 years old who received the Ad26.COV2.S COVID-19 vaccine or a placebo. Both conserved end residues are part of each CDR3. A D gene is named only where the DNA matches it firmly. The size entry is marked missing in some rows and otherwise reads once, few, many or a size class.

v_gene	d_gene	abundance	j_gene	CDR3nt	CDR3aa
TRBV15	-	-	TRBJ1-3	TGTGCCACCAGCAGAGATCCCGGCGGAAACACCATATATTTT	CATSRDPGGNTIYF
TRBV5-1	-	-	TRBJ2-1	TGCGCCAGCAAGCCCCCCTCGAGTAATGAGCAGTTCTTC	CASKPPSSNEQFF
TRBV7-2	-	-	TRBJ1-4	TGTGCCAGCAGAGGGCAACCTAATGAAAAACTGTTTTTT	CASRGQPNEKLFF
TRBV2	TRBD1	-	TRBJ2-1	TGTGCCAGCAGTGCTGCGGTAGCAGGGGGCAATGAGCAGTTCTTC	CASSAAVAGGNEQFF
TRBV6-6	-	few	TRBJ2-1	TGTGCCAGCAGTCCAGCGACAGAGCAGTTCTTC	CASSPATEQFF
TRBV7-8	-	-	TRBJ1-2	TGTGCCAGCAGCTTAGATAGGCCACCTACACATGATGGCTACACCTTC	CASSLDRPPTHDGYTF
TRBV10-3	TRBD2	-	TRBJ2-2	TGTGCCATCAGTGGGACTAGCGGCACCGGGGAGCTGTTTTTT	CAISGTSGTGELFF
TRBV27	TRBD2	once	TRBJ2-1	TGTGCCAGCAGTTTTATACCGGGACTAGTAGAGAATGAGCAGTTCTTC	CASSFIPGLVENEQFF
TRBV7-9	TRBD2	-	TRBJ2-1	TGTGCCAGCAGCTTAGCTAGCGGGGGCTACAATGAGCAGTTCTTC	CASSLASGGYNEQFF
TRBV5-6	TRBD1	-	TRBJ1-4	TGTGCCAGCAGCAAGGACAGGGGTGAAAAACTGTTTTTT	CASSKDRGEKLFF
TRBV27	-	-	TRBJ2-3	TGTGCCAGCAGTTTATCGAATCCGGGTCGCACAGATACGCAGTATTTT	CASSLSNPGRTDTQYF
TRBV5-1	TRBD2	-	TRBJ2-7	TGCGCCAGCAGCTGGACTAGCGGGAATTCCTACGAGCAGTACTTC	CASSWTSGNSYEQYF
TRBV9	TRBD1	-	TRBJ1-3	TGTGCCAGCAGCCCAAGGACAGGGCCACCCTCTGGAAACACCATATATTTT	CASSPRTGPPSGNTIYF
TRBV5-5	-	-	TRBJ2-7	TGTGCCAACAGCTCCTGGCTAGGGGTCTCCTACGAGCAGTACTTC	CANSSWLGVSYEQYF
TRBV5-1	TRBD1	-	TRBJ1-2	TGCGCCAGCAGCTTGGAGACAGGGAGTGGCTACACCTTC	CASSLETGSGYTF
TRBV13	TRBD1	-	TRBJ2-7	TGTGCCAGCTCTCCGAGGGGGGGACAGGGCTGGGGCGAGCAGTACTTC	CASSPRGGQGWGEQYF
TRBV3-1/TRBV3-2	-	-	TRBJ1-2	TGTGCCAGCAGCCAACAGGCTTATGGCTACACCTTC	CASSQQAYGYTF
TRBV2	TRBD2	-	TRBJ2-1	TGTGCCAGCAGAAGGACTAGCGGGAACTCCTACAATGAGCAGTTCTTC	CASRRTSGNSYNEQFF
TRBV13	-	-	TRBJ2-6	TGTGCCAGCAGCTTAAGGGCTGGGGCCAACGTCCTGACTTTC	CASSLRAGANVLTF
TRBV29-1	-	-	TRBJ1-1	TGCAGCGTCTCGGACAGAGAAGCTTTCTTT	CSVSDREAFF
TRBV7-2	-	few	TRBJ2-7	TGTGCCAGCAGCTTAGTAGTATTTAGCGAGCAGTACTTC	CASSLVVFSEQYF
TRBV9	TRBD1	-	TRBJ1-4	TGTGCCAGCAGCCCCTGGACAGGGCTAAATGAAAAACTGTTTTTT	CASSPWTGLNEKLFF
TRBV28	-	-	TRBJ2-7	TGTGCCAGCATCTTAGGGGCGGGTGGCGAGCAGTACTTC	CASILGAGGEQYF
TRBV24-1	TRBD2	-	TRBJ2-1	TGTGCCACCAGTGGACTAGCTGGGGATGAGCAGTTCTTC	CATSGLAGDEQFF
TRBV18	-	once	TRBJ1-3	TGTGCCAGCTCGACAAACTCTGGAAACACCATATATTTT	CASSTNSGNTIYF
TRBV6-2/TRBV6-3	-	-	TRBJ1-2	TGTGCCAGCAGTTATAAACAGACGAACTATGGCTACACCTTC	CASSYKQTNYGYTF
TRBV6-6	-	-	TRBJ1-6	TGTGCCAGCAGTTACGAGTGGGCAGGTTCACCCCTCCACTTT	CASSYEWAGSPLHF
TRBV30	-	-	TRBJ2-7	TGTGCCTGGAGTGTAGGGATTTACGAGCAGTACTTC	CAWSVGIYEQYF
TRBV5-4	-	-	TRBJ2-1	TGTGCCAGCAGCTCCGGACGGGATGAGCAGTTCTTC	CASSSGRDEQFF
TRBV2	TRBD2	-	TRBJ2-3	TGTGCCAGCAGTATACTAGCGAGTAGCACAGATACGCAGTATTTT	CASSILASSTDTQYF
TRBV18	-	-	TRBJ1-5	TGTGCCAGCTCAACGGACAGCAATCAGCCCCAGCATTTT	CASSTDSNQPQHF
TRBV3-1/TRBV3-2	TRBD1	-	TRBJ2-3	TGTGCCAGCAGCTCTTTGTCACGTGGGACAGGGAAAGCGATTAGGCAGTATTTT	CASSSLSRGTGKAIRQYF
TRBV2	TRBD2	-	TRBJ2-1	TGTGCCAGCAGTAGAAGCGGGAGCCTCTACAATGAGCAGTTCTTC	CASSRSGSLYNEQFF
TRBV19	-	-	TRBJ2-1	TGTGCCAGTAGTATAGCGCGGAGTCACAATGAGCAGTTCTTC	CASSIARSHNEQFF
TRBV19	-	-	TRBJ2-1	TGTGCCAGTAGTATTTTCTTGCGTCAGTTCTACAATGAGCAGTTCTTC	CASSIFLRQFYNEQFF
TRBV9	TRBD1	-	TRBJ1-2	TGTGCCAGCAGCAACTCGGACAGGGCCAGCTATGGCTACACCTTC	CASSNSDRASYGYTF
TRBV5-1	TRBD1	-	TRBJ2-1	TGCGCCAGCAGCTTGGCGACAGGGGGCGCCTCGAATGAGCAGTTCTTC	CASSLATGGASNEQFF
TRBV7-3	-	-	TRBJ2-5	TGTGCCAGCAGCTTTAACCCCCAAGAGACCCAGTACTTC	CASSFNPQETQYF
TRBV19	-	-	TRBJ1-1	TGTGCCAGTAGTATAGATCAGGCAGCCATGAACACTGAAGCTTTCTTT	CASSIDQAAMNTEAFF
TRBV28	TRBD2	-	TRBJ2-2	TGTGCCAGCAGCCGGACTAGCGGGAGATCCGGGAGCACCGGGGAGCTGTTTTTT	CASSRTSGRSGSTGELFF
TRBV25-1	-	-	TRBJ2-7	TGTGCCAGCAGTGCCGTAACAGGGACGTACGGGTACGAGCAGTACTTC	CASSAVTGTYGYEQYF
TRBV14	TRBD2	-	TRBJ2-1	TGTGCCAGCAGCCCGCAGCGGGGACTAGCGCGGAATGAGCAGTTCTTC	CASSPQRGLARNEQFF
TRBV11-3	TRBD1	-	TRBJ2-5	TGTGCCAGCAGCTTAAGGGGACAGGGCCAAGAGACCCAGTACTTC	CASSLRGQGQETQYF
TRBV16	-	-	TRBJ1-1	TGTGCCAGCAGCCAGAGGGAGCGGAACACTGAAGCTTTCTTT	CASSQRERNTEAFF
TRBV6-2/TRBV6-3	-	-	TRBJ1-1	TGTGCCAGCAGCCGCCCGATCCGGGACACGATGCGTAAGACTGAAGCTTTCTTT	CASSRPIRDTMRKTEAFF
TRBV14	TRBD2	-	TRBJ2-1	TGTGCCAGCAAAATGGTTAGCGGGGACTACAATGAGCAGTTCTTC	CASKMVSGDYNEQFF
TRBV28	TRBD1	-	TRBJ1-4	TGTGCCAGCAGTTCGGGACAGGATAATGAAAAACTGTTTTTT	CASSSGQDNEKLFF
TRBV19	TRBD2	-	TRBJ2-1	TGTGCCAGTAGTATAGTGGGCGGGAGGGCCGTCAATGAGCAGTTCTTC	CASSIVGGRAVNEQFF
TRBV5-1	-	-	TRBJ2-7	TGCGCCAGCAGCTCTTACGGACTCTACGAGCAGTACTTC	CASSSYGLYEQYF
TRBV19	TRBD2	-	TRBJ2-7	TGTGCCAGTAGTATAGGTGCTAGCGGGAGCTACGAGCAGTACTTC	CASSIGASGSYEQYF
TRBV21-1	-	-	TRBJ1-5	TGTGCCAGCAGCAAAGACGAGGGAAATCAGCCCCAGCATTTT	CASSKDEGNQPQHF
TRBV5-6	-	-	TRBJ2-1	TGTGCCAGCAGCTTGGGGGACATGCCCTACAATGAGCAGTTCTTC	CASSLGDMPYNEQFF
TRBV24-1	TRBD2	-	TRBJ2-3	TGTGCCACCAGTGACTCCTGGACTAGCGAAAACACAGATACGCAGTATTTT	CATSDSWTSENTDTQYF
TRBV5-1	-	-	TRBJ2-7	TGCGCCAGCCAACGGGACCCGAAGGTTTACGAGCAGTACTTC	CASQRDPKVYEQYF
TRBV6-6	-	-	TRBJ1-2	TGTGCCAGCAGTTACTCGAGGGCAGGGGATGGCTACACCTTC	CASSYSRAGDGYTF